This is a list of T cell receptor beta chains from one sample in a study of tumor-infiltrating lymphocytes in primary liver carcinoma. MiXCR, run by TCRdb on the multiplex PCR reads, gives a single entry per CDR3 protein. The table has 310,000 or so distinct CDR3 sequences, 58% seen once. Sample: peripheral blood. These receptors were obtained from a woman in her twenties or thirties with primary liver carcinoma and hepatitis B virus infection. Each CDR3 is given with its conserved first and last residue. Clone size, where shown, is once, few, many, or a class for clones that have expanded.

V gene	clone size	CDR3 length	CDR3 protein
TRBV6-5	.	15	CASREYRSSYNEQFF
TRBV4-1	.	17	CASRGLAVGSGADVLTF
TRBV10-1	.	12	CASTTPEDTQYF
TRBV14	.	12	CDSSLRQETQYF
TRBV29-1	.	14	CSAAWGQGSYEQYF
TRBV29-1	.	15	CSLELGQGANYVQYF
TRBV11-2	.	14	CASTRAGGDYGYTF
TRBV10-2	many	14	CASRLGLSTDTQYF
TRBV29-1	.	14	CSVASGSVVDEQFF
TRBV30	.	13	CAWSVVRKETQYF
TRBV11-1	many	15	CASSFETGESDEQFF
TRBV5-4	.	12	CASSSRMETQYF
TRBV11-2	many	15	CASSLEAGTPYGYTF
TRBV6-5	.	12	CTSSSSGNTIYF
TRBV28	.	15	CASSLSISHAYEQYF
TRBV6-6	few	14	CASGRQGSKETQYF
TRBV4-1	many	13	CASSQQGLREQYF
TRBV11-2	.	15	CASSSPREALDTQCF
TRBV4-2	.	16	CASSQEPGGSYNEQFF
TRBV4-3	many	14	CASSPTTGSYEQYF
TRBV5-6	.	14	CASSSGQYNQPQHF
TRBV6-6	once	13	CASRVAGRYEQYF
TRBV12-5	.	15	CASGFDSSFSYGYIF
TRBV11-2	.	15	CASSLGGQPSQPQHF
TRBV14	few	12	CASSAWGEKLFF
TRBV29-1	many	13	CSVEVQGDQPQHF
TRBV7-8	few	19	CASSLATPKGGGQETGYTF
TRBV2	.	16	CAGRPNRGQTNEKLFF
TRBV13	.	15	CASSYMGQGEGKQYF
TRBV12-3/TRBV12-4	few	15	CASSNGGSVINEQFF
TRBV11-2	.	17	CASSIVGTGPVDQPQHF
TRBV12-3/TRBV12-4	many	13	CASSLKGTDTQYF
TRBV11-2	.	13	CTSTTWTGETQYF
TRBV4-2	many	16	CASSLRLAGNTDTQYF
TRBV11-3	many	14	CASSLMSAGGELFF
TRBV4-1	.	14	CASKSAGGGYEQHF
TRBV7-9	.	17	CASSGSGEGGFHNEQFF
TRBV6-1	.	14	CASSAGTGVGEQYF
TRBV6-2/TRBV6-3	.	15	CASCDHNSANYGYTF
TRBV28	.	15	CASSPLGTYNYGYTF
TRBV6-1	few	14	CASSDRGLAGELFF
TRBV11-3	.	12	CASRERGGEQFF
TRBV4-3	.	14	CASSRMADTDTQYF
TRBV9	.	15	CASSVEGTGPETQFF
TRBV11-3	many	19	CASSAATSGRAGAKNIQYF
TRBV11-2	.	16	CASSLGQGGSGNTIYF
TRBV7-2	.	17	CASSHPSGESSYNEQFF
TRBV29-1	once	13	CSVGQGGADTQYF
TRBV2	.	15	CASSGQGAHNQPQHF
TRBV6-6	.	17	CASSLFSGTGRTDTQYF
TRBV5-1	few	15	CASSPVGGGSEEQFF
TRBV5-1	few	15	CASSGTGSTYNEQFF
TRBV12-3/TRBV12-4	.	15	CASEYSPGQNTEALF
TRBV12-3/TRBV12-4	.	17	CASGPTGMAFGANVLTF